The 22 T cell receptor beta chains reported below all come from one sample, sequenced in a study of blood T cell repertoires in COVID-19. Using immunoSEQ multiplex PCR, the repertoire was profiled, and TCRdb retains in-frame clones only, with some absent. The sample lists under 250,000 clones, about 90% occurring once. Sample: peripheral blood. These receptor sequences come from a woman in her fifties or sixties with acute or convalescent COVID-19.

About this clone: Within the sample, other DNA sequences also encode this same CDR3. The chain recombines TRBV7-9 with TRBJ1-2, with D perhaps TRBD1 (6 bases). Trimming stripped 2 bases from V and 5 bases from J, with 9 bases between. The CDR3 is 13 residues long. The germline CDR1 and CDR2 sequences are SEHNR and FQNEAQ (reference sequence). The CDR3 loop is CASSLLQGYGYTF. CDR3 coding DNA: TGTGCCAGCAGCTTACTACAGGGTTATGGCTACACCTTC.

This sequence joins TRBV19 and TRBJ2-1; D unresolved. The CDR3 loop spans 14 amino acids. The germline gives CDR1 LNHDA, CDR2 SQIVND (reference sequence). V lost 2 bases, J lost 8 bases, and 13 bases lay in between. CDR3 sequence: CASSIQVSTDEQFF. The CDR3 DNA reads TGTGCCAGTAGTATACAGGTTTCCACGGATGAGCAGTTCTTC.

The J gene is TRBJ2-2, the V gene TRBV5-1, with D hard to call. V was trimmed by 4 bases and J by 1 base, leaving 11 bases between them. CDR1 SGHRS and CDR2 YFSETQ come from the germline V gene. There are 15 residues in the CDR3. The CDR3, as DNA: TGCGCCAGCAGCCCCCAGGCACAGAACACCGGGGAGCTGTTTTTT. It codes for CASSPQAQNTGELFF.

There are a few counts of this clone. In DNA form, the CDR3 reads TGCGCCAGCAGTGAGTCTAGCGGGGGGGCCGACGAGCAGTACTTC. The encoded protein is CASSESSGGADEQYF. The J gene is TRBJ2-7, the V gene TRBV10-1; 11 nucleotides match TRBD2. The CDR3 loop spans 15 amino acids. The V and J ends lost 0 bases and 5 bases, in that order; junction bases with no gene match: 3. Looked up from germline, CDR1 is WNHNN and CDR2 is SYGVQD (reference sequence).

The rearrangement uses TRBV7-3 and TRBJ1-1; tentative D call: TRBD1 (6 bases). The V end was cut by 5 bases, the J end by 4 bases, with 17 bases between. The CDR3 runs 15 residues. Germline loops: CDR1 SGHTA, CDR2 FQGTGA. The CDR3 loop is CASSQESTGVTEAFF. The CDR3 DNA is TGTGCCAGCAGCCAGGAGTCGACAGGCGTCACTGAAGCTTTCTTT.

The CDR3 reads CASSFGTLRNTIYF. For the CDR3, the DNA is TGTGCCAGCAGCTTCGGGACATTACGGAACACCATATATTTT. The V and J genes are TRBV13 and TRBJ1-3; the D gene is possibly TRBD1 (6 bases). The CDR3 extends over 14 amino acids. V lost 3 bases and J 7 bases, leaving 13 bases between the germline ends. Germline V lookup: CDR1 PRHDT, CDR2 FYEKMQ (reference sequence).

V gene TRBV25-1 combines with J gene TRBJ1-4, with D possibly matching TRBD1 (5 bases). This CDR3 contains 15 residues. The germline gives CDR1 MGHDK, CDR2 SYGVNS. V was pared by 3 bases and J by 6 bases, with 14 bases between. The CDR3, as DNA: TGTGCCAGCAGTGATCCCAGGGCGTCGGATGAAAAACTGTTTTTT. This encodes CASSDPRASDEKLFF.

The chain carries TRBV11-2 and TRBJ2-3; D might be TRBD2 (6 bases). Germline-derived CDR1 and CDR2 are SGHAT and FQNNGV. Trimming removed 0 bases from V and 8 bases from J, with 18 bases in between. The CDR3 sequence is 16 residues long. The DNA for the CDR3 is TGTGCCAGCAGCTTAGAACTAGCCGTCCTTTCGGGTACGCAGTATTTT. Translating it yields CASSLELAVLSGTQYF.

The V gene is TRBV2, the J gene TRBJ1-6; possibly TRBD1 for D (5 bases). There are 15 residues in the CDR3. Germline values: CDR1 SNHLY, CDR2 FYNNEI. V dropped 7 bases and J dropped 9 bases, with 19 bases sitting between them. The CDR3 here is CASTPELLGGSPLHF. The CDR3 DNA reads as TGTGCCAGCACCCCGGAGCTCTTGGGGGGTTCACCCCTCCACTTT.

This chain uses TRBV6-6 with TRBJ2-7, with D possibly matching TRBD2 (6 bases). The CDR3 sequence is 15 residues long. Trimming removed 5 bases at V and 3 bases at J, with 17 bases between. Germline values: CDR1 MNHNY, CDR2 SVGAGI (reference sequence). The CDR3 DNA reads TGTGCCAGCAGTGCCCGCCGGGACTCCATCTACGAGCAGTACTTC. It codes for CASSARRDSIYEQYF.

The chain is built from TRBV19 and TRBJ2-7; TRBD1 is a possible D gene (6 bases). Deletions cut 4 bases from V and 3 bases from J, with 10 bases between. This CDR3 has 13 residues. Germline V gives CDR1 LNHDA, CDR2 SQIVND (reference sequence). CDR3 DNA: TGTGCCAGTAGTACGTCGACAGGCTACGAGCAGTACTTC. Protein: CASSTSTGYEQYF.

The chain carries TRBV5-4 and TRBJ2-7, with D perhaps matching TRBD2 (6 bases). The CDR3 spans 14 residues. Per germline, CDR1 SGHNT and CDR2 YYREEE (reference sequence). The V end lost 2 bases, the J end lost 1 base, and 10 bases lay between the germline ends. CDR3 nucleotides: TGTGCCAGCAGCTTTATAGGGACTTCCTACGAGCAGTACTTC. Translated: CASSFIGTSYEQYF.

The chain has TRBV21-1 and TRBJ2-5; the listed D gene, TRBD2, was not tested against the DNA. TRBV21-1 is an annotated pseudogene. The CDR3 loop spans 15 amino acids. DNA for the CDR3: TGTGCCAGCAGAGAGTGGGTAGGGCGGAGGGAGACCCAGTACTTC. Protein sequence: CASREWVGRRETQYF.

This chain connects TRBV7-7 to TRBJ2-5; 14 nucleotides align to TRBD2. CDR1 and CDR2 from the germline V gene are SSHAT and FNYEAQ (reference sequence). The CDR3 has 17 residues. J was trimmed by 5 bases and V by 1 base; bases with no gene match: 6. The CDR3 loop is CASSLGGLAGVGETQYF. CDR3 DNA: TGTGCCAGCAGCTTAGGGGGACTAGCGGGAGTCGGTGAGACCCAGTACTTC.

The CDR3 region is CASSQRAGTGELFF. DNA for the CDR3: TGTGCCAGCAGTCAACGGGCGGGCACCGGGGAGCTGTTTTTT. V gene TRBV11-2 combines with J gene TRBJ2-2, with a weak D call TRBD2 (5 bases). The CDR3 sequence is 14 residues long. From germline, CDR1 is SGHAT and CDR2 FQNNGV. Trimming took 6 bases from V and 4 from J, leaving 12 bases between them.

This clone has just a few counts. This sequence joins TRBV29-1 and TRBJ2-7; maybe TRBD1 (6 bases). The CDR3 is 14 residues long. Germline CDR1 SQVTM, CDR2 ANQGSEA. Trimming shortened V by 7 bases and J by 6 bases, and 22 bases separated the two germline ends. The CDR3 bases are TGCAGCGGAAAACAGCTCCCAGGGGATGGCGAGCAGTACTTC. Translation gives CSGKQLPGDGEQYF.

The chain employs TRBV11-2 and TRBJ1-4, with D perhaps matching TRBD1 (6 bases). CDR1 SGHAT and CDR2 FQNNGV come from the germline V gene. V lost 3 bases to trimming and J lost 0 bases, with 11 bases between them. The CDR3 spans 16 residues. CDR3 coding DNA: TGTGCCAGCAGCTTGAGGGGGACACCAACTAATGAAAAACTGTTTTTT. It is translated as CASSLRGTPTNEKLFF.

The V call is TRBV20-1, the J call TRBJ2-3; 11 bases are a match to TRBD2. The CDR3 has 16 residues. Trimming removed 3 bases from V and 6 bases from J; junction bases left unmatched: 11. The germline V gene encodes CDR1 DFQATT and CDR2 SNEGSKA (reference sequence). The CDR3 DNA is TGCAGTGCTAGTGGAATAGCGGGGGGGTCTTCCGATACGCAGTATTTT. As protein: CSASGIAGGSSDTQYF.

This rearrangement joins TRBV14 to TRBJ1-1; no reliable D call. The CDR3 sequence is 13 residues long. Trimming took off 0 bases at V and 1 base at J, with 3 bases between the two ends. Germline V lookup: CDR1 SGHDN, CDR2 FVKESK. The CDR3 DNA sequence: TGTGCCAGCAGCCAAGACAGGAACACTGAAGCTTTCTTT. The encoded protein is CASSQDRNTEAFF.

This chain joins TRBV5-8 and TRBJ1-5, with D tentatively TRBD1 (5 bases). Looked up from germline, CDR1 is SGHTS and CDR2 is YDEGEE. V lost 0 bases and J 6 bases, leaving 13 bases between the germline ends. The CDR3 consists of 15 residues. CDR3: CASSLGQGDTQPQHF. The CDR3 coding sequence is TGTGCCAGCAGCTTGGGGCAGGGTGATACTCAGCCCCAGCATTTT.

The CDR3 protein is CASSAPSNNEQFF. In DNA form, the CDR3 reads TGCGCCAGCAGTGCGCCGAGTAACAATGAGCAGTTCTTC. This chain joins TRBV10-1 and TRBJ2-1; D not resolved. V shed 4 bases and J shed 5 bases, with 9 bases lying between them. Germline CDR1 WNHNN, CDR2 SYGVQD (reference sequence). This CDR3 contains 13 residues.

A remark on this clone: Other nucleotide sequences in the sample specify the same CDR3. The chain uses TRBV5-6 and TRBJ2-3; D not certain. Trimming shortened V by 0 bases and J by 0 bases, and 5 bases separated the two germline ends. The CDR3 is made up of 14 amino acids. The V gene's germline CDR1 is SGHDT and CDR2 YYEEEE. CDR3 loop: CASSLGGSTDTQYF. The DNA for the CDR3 is TGTGCCAGCAGCTTGGGAGGAAGCACAGATACGCAGTATTTT.